The sequence of this T cell receptor (beta chain) was determined in a study of early T cells in non-severe SARS-CoV-2 infection. With 4 bases removed from V and 5 bases from J, the gap between germline ends came to 12 bases. CDR1 and CDR2 (germline): MNHEY, SVGAGI. CDR3 length equals 13 residues. TCRdb redid the calling of the 5' RACE reads with MiXCR, one entry per CDR3 protein. The sample gives over 35,000 distinct CDR3 sequences, about 5% of which show up once; around 15% is in the top ten. This clonotype is medium-sized in the sample. V usage is TRBV6-5 and J usage is TRBJ2-7; D is uncertain. This clonotype was obtained from an adult who was a healthcare worker with PCR-confirmed SARS-CoV-2 infection or an uninfected control (not recorded which). The sequenced sample was whole blood. CDR3 in amino acids: CASSLSPLDEQYF. CDR3 nucleotides: TGTGCCAGCAGTTTGTCGCCATTAGACGAGCAGTACTTC.